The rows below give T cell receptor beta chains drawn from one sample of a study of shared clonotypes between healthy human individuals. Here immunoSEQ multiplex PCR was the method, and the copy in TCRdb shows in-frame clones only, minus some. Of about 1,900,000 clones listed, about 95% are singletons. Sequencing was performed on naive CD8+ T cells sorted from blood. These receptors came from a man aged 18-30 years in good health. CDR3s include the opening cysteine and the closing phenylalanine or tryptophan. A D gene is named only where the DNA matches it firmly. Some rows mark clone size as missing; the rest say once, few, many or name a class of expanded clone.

CDR3 DNA: TGTGCCAGTAGTCCAGGGCTTTCCTACGAGCAGTACTTC; CDR3 protein: CASSPGLSYEQYF; clone size: -; D gene: -; J gene: TRBJ2-7; V gene: TRBV19
CDR3 DNA: TGTGCCAGCAGCTCGAGACAGGCCCGAGGAGCTAATGAAAAACTGTTTTTT; CDR3 protein: CASSSRQARGANEKLFF; clone size: -; D gene: -; J gene: TRBJ1-4; V gene: TRBV7-9
CDR3 DNA: TGTGCCAGCAGCTTAAGCGGTACCGAGGACGAGCAGTACTTC; CDR3 protein: CASSLSGTEDEQYF; clone size: -; D gene: -; J gene: TRBJ2-7; V gene: TRBV5-4
CDR3 DNA: TGTGCCAGCAGCTTGGCGACAAACAGGGGTACCGGGGAGCTGTTTTTT; CDR3 protein: CASSLATNRGTGELFF; clone size: -; D gene: TRBD1; J gene: TRBJ2-2; V gene: TRBV5-6
CDR3 DNA: TGTGCCAGCTCACGTACTCCGGGACCCTCCTCCTACGAGCAGTACTTC; CDR3 protein: CASSRTPGPSSYEQYF; clone size: few; D gene: -; J gene: TRBJ2-7; V gene: TRBV18
CDR3 DNA: TGTGCCAGCAGAGACCCGGGATCCTACAATGAGCAGTTCTTC; CDR3 protein: CASRDPGSYNEQFF; clone size: -; D gene: -; J gene: TRBJ2-1; V gene: TRBV6-1
CDR3 DNA: TGTGCCACCAGCGGTTCAGAGAACACTGAAGCTTTCTTT; CDR3 protein: CATSGSENTEAFF; clone size: once; D gene: -; J gene: TRBJ1-1; V gene: TRBV15
CDR3 DNA: TGTGCCAGCAGTTTGGTGGGACAGGGAGGAGGCAATCAGCCCCAGCATTTT; CDR3 protein: CASSLVGQGGGNQPQHF; clone size: -; D gene: TRBD1; J gene: TRBJ1-5; V gene: TRBV27
CDR3 DNA: TGTGCCAGCAGCTTTGATCTTGGTAATGAAAAACTGTTTTTT; CDR3 protein: CASSFDLGNEKLFF; clone size: once; D gene: -; J gene: TRBJ1-4; V gene: TRBV7-9
CDR3 DNA: TGTGCCAGCAGGTTCACGAACACCGGGGAGCTGTTTTTT; CDR3 protein: CASRFTNTGELFF; clone size: -; D gene: -; J gene: TRBJ2-2; V gene: TRBV27
CDR3 DNA: TGCGCCAGCAGTCTAAGACAGGGGGCAGAGGAGCTGTTTTTT; CDR3 protein: CASSLRQGAEELFF; clone size: once; D gene: TRBD1; J gene: TRBJ2-2; V gene: TRBV4-1
CDR3 DNA: TGTGCCAGCAGTTACCCAAGACAGGGTCCCTCTTACGAGCAGTACTTC; CDR3 protein: CASSYPRQGPSYEQYF; clone size: -; D gene: TRBD1; J gene: TRBJ2-7; V gene: TRBV6-6
CDR3 DNA: TGTGCCAGCAGTGAAAGGGGGACTGCTGAACATGAGCAGTTCTTC; CDR3 protein: CASSERGTAEHEQFF; clone size: -; D gene: -; J gene: TRBJ2-1; V gene: TRBV6-1
CDR3 DNA: TGCGCCAGCAGCCAAGATACCCCCAACCTCTTTTACAATGAGCAGTTCTTC; CDR3 protein: CASSQDTPNLFYNEQFF; clone size: -; D gene: -; J gene: TRBJ2-1; V gene: TRBV4-3
CDR3 DNA: TGTGCCAGTAGTCCCAGTGGCGGGGGGACCTACGAGCAGTACTTC; CDR3 protein: CASSPSGGGTYEQYF; clone size: -; D gene: TRBD2; J gene: TRBJ2-7; V gene: TRBV19
CDR3 DNA: TGTGCCAGCAGTGTGACGGGAGAGGCAGACGAGCAGTACTTC; CDR3 protein: CASSVTGEADEQYF; clone size: -; D gene: -; J gene: TRBJ2-7; V gene: TRBV25-1
CDR3 DNA: TGTGCCAGCAGCTTGGGACTAGCCGAGGTCCCAGATACGCAGTATTTT; CDR3 protein: CASSLGLAEVPDTQYF; clone size: once; D gene: TRBD2; J gene: TRBJ2-3; V gene: TRBV7-9
CDR3 DNA: TGTGCCAGCAGTTCCCTCCTGGGACAGGGGGATTCACCCCTCCACTTT; CDR3 protein: CASSSLLGQGDSPLHF; clone size: -; D gene: TRBD1; J gene: TRBJ1-6; V gene: TRBV27
CDR3 DNA: TGTGCCAGCAGCGTAGGGGCAAATAGCAATCAGCCCCAGCATTTT; CDR3 protein: CASSVGANSNQPQHF; clone size: -; D gene: -; J gene: TRBJ1-5; V gene: TRBV9
CDR3 DNA: TGCGCCAGCAGCTTCGCATGGGGCTACGAGCAGTACTTC; CDR3 protein: CASSFAWGYEQYF; clone size: -; D gene: -; J gene: TRBJ2-7; V gene: TRBV5-1
CDR3 DNA: TGTGCCAGCAGTGGGTACTCCAATTTGTATAATTCACCCCTCCACTTT; CDR3 protein: CASSGYSNLYNSPLHF; clone size: few; D gene: -; J gene: TRBJ1-6; V gene: TRBV6-6
CDR3 DNA: TGTGCCAGCAGCACAACTAGCGGGATTGGAGAGACCCAGTACTTC; CDR3 protein: CASSTTSGIGETQYF; clone size: -; D gene: TRBD2; J gene: TRBJ2-5; V gene: TRBV7-6
CDR3 DNA: TGTGCCAGTGGCGACGGTCGCCTCGCCTACGAGCAGTACTTC; CDR3 protein: CASGDGRLAYEQYF; clone size: -; D gene: -; J gene: TRBJ2-7; V gene: TRBV13
CDR3 DNA: TGTGCCAGCAGCTTAGATCAATCGCCCAGGGGGCCCCCTGAGGACTATGGCTACACCTTC; CDR3 protein: CASSLDQSPRGPPEDYGYTF; clone size: -; D gene: TRBD1; J gene: TRBJ1-2; V gene: TRBV11-2